This T cell receptor beta chain comes out of a study of human T cells and chemical hapten exposure. Whole-study results and caveats: In comparison with controls, expanded TCRs gave rise to a significantly larger number of large CDR3 similarity clusters.

Unique molecular identifiers were attached to individual cDNA molecules during library preparation. How the authors handled the data: There were a median of approximately 88,000 TCRs per sample, with a range from 23,224 to 690,600. TCRdb independently ran MiXCR on the RACE reads; one entry per CDR3 protein. What appears here as the V and J calls and clone size reflects TCRdb's work, not the paper's. Of tens of thousands of distinct CDR3 sequences listed, 12% are singletons. Time point noted: patch test 1, 2 weeks after DPC sensitization. Treatment here: therapeutic diphenylcyclopropenone sensitization with weekly scalp DPC. Each patch test followed a blood draw. Of note for this clonotype: As yet, its antigen is unknown.

Germline V CDR1 and CDR2: SGHRS, YFSETQ. The CDR3 is 13 amino acids. Trimming shortened V by 2 bases and J by 0 bases, and 5 bases separated the two germline ends. This receptor was obtained from a woman aged 60-70 years with alopecia areata. Some clones in this sample may be carry-over from other donors' samples. The sample was whole blood, taken in connection with sensitization to the hapten diphenylcyclopropenone (DPC). The V gene is TRBV5-1, the J gene TRBJ2-5, with D hard to call. The CDR3 DNA sequence: TGCGCCAGCAGCTTCACCTACCAAGAGACCCAGTACTTC. Encoded protein: CASSFTYQETQYF.